This T cell receptor beta chain comes out of a study of T cells in Graves' hyperthyroidism and ophthalmopathy. Lactation, pregnancy, other autoimmune disease or uncontrolled infection led to exclusion of patients. The sample holds many counts of this clonotype. From RNA transcripts, TCR beta CDR3 regions were amplified. HTBI primers were used for first-round RT-PCR of the TCR CDR3. TCRdb reprocessed the multiplex PCR reads via MiXCR and lists one record per CDR3 protein. The sample contains hundreds of thousands of distinct CDR3 sequences, 15% to 20% of which appear only once. Specimen: blood. This clonotype was sampled from a middle-aged man with Graves' ophthalmopathy.

The CDR3 DNA reads as TGTGCCAGCAGCCCCGACAGGGGAGCAGATACGCAGTATTTT. The encoded protein is CASSPDRGADTQYF. The gene calls are TRBV3-1 and TRBJ2-3; 8 bases align to TRBD1. Germline V CDR1 and CDR2: LGHDT, YNNKEL (reference sequence). This CDR3 is built from 14 residues. After removal of 4 bases from V and 4 bases from J, the junction contained 4 bases not matched to a gene.